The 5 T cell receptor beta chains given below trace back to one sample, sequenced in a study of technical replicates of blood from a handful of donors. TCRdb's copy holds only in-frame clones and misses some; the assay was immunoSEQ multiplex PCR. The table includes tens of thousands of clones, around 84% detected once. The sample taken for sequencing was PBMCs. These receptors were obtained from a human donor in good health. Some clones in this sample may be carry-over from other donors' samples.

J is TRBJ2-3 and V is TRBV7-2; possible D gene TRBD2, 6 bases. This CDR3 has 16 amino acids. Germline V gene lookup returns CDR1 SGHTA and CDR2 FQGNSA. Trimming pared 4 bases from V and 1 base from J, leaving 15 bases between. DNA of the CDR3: TGTGCCAGCAGCTCGCCGGGACTTCGGCGCACAGATACGCAGTATTTT. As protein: CASSSPGLRRTDTQYF.

The chain's CDR3 is CASSVTGVAQPQHF. The CDR3 DNA follows: TGTGCCAGCAGTGTTACAGGGGTGGCTCAGCCCCAGCATTTT. The gene calls are TRBV6-1 and TRBJ1-5, with 7 bases aligning to TRBD1. Trimming took 4 bases from V and 6 from J; bases not matched to a gene: 6. The CDR3 is made up of 14 amino acids. Germline lookup yields CDR1 MNHNS and CDR2 SASEGT.

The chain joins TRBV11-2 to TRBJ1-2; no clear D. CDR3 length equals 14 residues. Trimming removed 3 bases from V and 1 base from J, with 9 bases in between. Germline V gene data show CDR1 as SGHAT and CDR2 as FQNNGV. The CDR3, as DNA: TGTGCCAGCAGCTTCGGCGGATTTAACTATGGCTACACCTTC. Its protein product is CASSFGGFNYGYTF.

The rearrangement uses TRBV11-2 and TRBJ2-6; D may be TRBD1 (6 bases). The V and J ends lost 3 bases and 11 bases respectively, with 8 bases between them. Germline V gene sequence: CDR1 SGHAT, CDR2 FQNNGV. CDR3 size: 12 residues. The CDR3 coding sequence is TGTGCCAGCAGCTTTTCAGGGGACGTCCTGACTTTC. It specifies CASSFSGDVLTF.

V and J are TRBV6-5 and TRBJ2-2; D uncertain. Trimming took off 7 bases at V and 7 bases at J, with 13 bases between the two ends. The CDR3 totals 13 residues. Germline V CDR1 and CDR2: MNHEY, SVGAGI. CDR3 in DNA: TGTGCCAGCAAGGAGTATTATAACGGGGAGCTGTTTTTT. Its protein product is CASKEYYNGELFF.